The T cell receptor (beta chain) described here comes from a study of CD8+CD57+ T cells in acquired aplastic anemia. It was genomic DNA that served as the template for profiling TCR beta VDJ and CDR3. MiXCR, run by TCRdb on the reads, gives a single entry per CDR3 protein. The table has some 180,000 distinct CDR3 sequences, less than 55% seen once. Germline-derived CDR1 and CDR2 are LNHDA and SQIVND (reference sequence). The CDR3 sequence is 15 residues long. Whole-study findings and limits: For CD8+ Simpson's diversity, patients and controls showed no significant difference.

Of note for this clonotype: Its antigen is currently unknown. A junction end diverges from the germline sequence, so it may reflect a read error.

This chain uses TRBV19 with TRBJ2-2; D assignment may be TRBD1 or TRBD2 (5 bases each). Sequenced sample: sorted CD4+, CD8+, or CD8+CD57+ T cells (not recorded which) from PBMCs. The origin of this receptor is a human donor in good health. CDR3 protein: CASSPGTLNTGELFF. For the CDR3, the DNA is TGTGCCAGTAGTCCTGGGACCTTGAACACAGGGGAGCTGTTTTTT.